The clone carrying this TCR beta chain was found a few times. Its antigen remains unknown. For TCR beta, libraries came from iRepertoire HTBI primers and Arm-PCR of CDR3 regions. A single record per CDR3 protein comes from TCRdb applying MiXCR to the multiplex PCR reads. The table records about 310,000 distinct CDR3 sequences, 15% to 20% of them present only once. The time point is: newly diagnosed GD, antithyroid drugs for less than 3 months. The TCR library was made from RNA that had been extracted from PBMCs in TRIzol. Diagnoses of Graves' disease were made by American Thyroid Association guidelines. Trimming pared 4 bases from V and 3 bases from J, leaving 12 bases between. The V gene's germline CDR1 is LNHDA and CDR2 SQIVND (reference sequence). The CDR3 totals 14 residues. The data originate from a study of regulatory T cells in long-lasting Graves disease. General study results and limits: Compared with new cases, persistent Graves' patients showed reduced TCR diversity. Newly diagnosed disease favored TRBV20-1 and TRBJ2-1 over persistent disease. Among the persistent patients, 2,500 to 3,000 public clonotypes were shared, more than the roughly 970 shared among new patients.

V usage is TRBV19 and J usage is TRBJ2-5, with D perhaps matching TRBD1 (6 bases). Sequences were derived from peripheral blood mononuclear cells (PBMCs), sampled at new diagnosis, from a patient treated with antithyroid drugs. This sequence was found in a female donor with Graves disease. This CDR3 reads CASSTISGEETQYF. The CDR3 nucleotides read TGTGCCAGTAGTACGATTTCAGGGGAAGAGACCCAGTACTTC. The full variable domain, rest sourced from reference TRBV19 and TRBJ2-5, is DGGITQSPKYLFRKEGQNVTLSCEQNLNHDAMYWYRQDPGQGLRLIYYSQIVNDFQKGDIAEGYSVSREKKESFPLTVTSAQKNPTAFYLCASSTISGEETQYFGPGTRLLVL.